The sequence of this TCR beta chain was determined in a study of T cells in Graves' hyperthyroidism and ophthalmopathy. Graves' hyperthyroidism was deemed stable absent ophthalmopathy progression within 18 months. Orbital computed tomography, thyroid ultrasound, serum thyroxine and TRAb, and clinical symptoms together informed the diagnoses. Authors of the study amplified TCR beta CDR3 regions from RNA transcripts. RT-PCR in the first round (using the HTBI primer set) targeted the TCR CDR3. TCRdb processed the multiplex PCR reads anew with MiXCR; each CDR3 protein has one entry. The repertoire includes hundreds of thousands of distinct CDR3 sequences, approximately 44% of them detected once, and approximately 8.2% sits in the top ten. General study findings and limits: Blood also carried most thyroid clonotypes expanded above 0.001. The model's output predicted ophthalmopathy at a median of 6.5 months prior to onset.

Concerning this clonotype itself: The target antigen is unknown.

This TCR was recovered from a woman aged 18-30 years with Graves' hyperthyroidism. Sequencing was carried out using peripheral blood or thyroid tissue (not recorded which).

CDR3 in DNA: TGTGCCAGCAGTTTCGGAGACTACGCCTACGAGCAGTACTTC. It yields the protein CASSFGDYAYEQYF. The chain joins TRBV2 to TRBJ2-7, with a weak D call TRBD2 (5 bases). The V gene lost 5 bases and the J gene lost 2 bases, with 13 bases spanning the gap. The CDR3 contains 14 residues. Germline V lookup: CDR1 SNHLY, CDR2 FYNNEI.